Each of the 16 T cell receptor beta chains below was sequenced from the same sample in a study of Ad26.COV2.S vaccination and SARS-CoV-2 variants. Measured with immunoSEQ multiplex PCR; TCRdb has only the in-frame clones, and not every one. The profile covers about 680,000 clones, with around 90% appearing a single time and approximately 1.5% taken by the ten largest. Treatment specified: 15 to 20 received Ad26.COV2.S at low or high dose, single or two shots; about 5 received placebo; per-sample allocation not given. It was on day 63 after the first vaccine or placebo injection that samples were taken. The input for sequencing was peripheral blood, taken in a trial of Ad26.COV2.S vaccine versus placebo. These TCRs come from a person aged 18-60 years who received the Ad26.COV2.S COVID-19 vaccine or a placebo.

This clone was counted a few times. The gene calls are TRBV19 and TRBJ1-5; D is ambiguous. Germline assignment: CDR1 LNHDA and CDR2 SQIVND (reference sequence). The CDR3 loop spans 15 amino acids. With 3 bases removed from V and 0 bases from J, the gap between germline ends came to 9 bases. Written as DNA, the CDR3 is TGTGCCAGTAGTATTCTGCCAAATAGCAATCAGCCCCAGCATTTT. This encodes CASSILPNSNQPQHF.

V gene TRBV19 combines with J gene TRBJ1-4; TRBD1 is a possible D gene (5 bases). V was clipped by 9 bases and J by 3 bases, with 20 bases between them. Germline values: CDR1 LNHDA, CDR2 SQIVND (reference sequence). This CDR3 contains 16 residues. For the CDR3, the DNA is TGTGCCAGCGGACAAGGAGTGAGTAGGGCTAATGAAAAACTGTTTTTT. This codes for CASGQGVSRANEKLFF. The variable domain in full, with the rest retrieved from reference TRBV19 and TRBJ1-4, is DGGITQSPKYLFRKEGQNVTLSCEQNLNHDAMYWYRQDPGQGLRLIYYSQIVNDFQKGDIAEGYSVSREKKESFPLTVTSAQKNPTAFYLCASGQGVSRANEKLFFGSGTQLSVL.

The chain uses TRBV11-2 and TRBJ2-6; D assignment may be TRBD1 or TRBD2 (5 bases each). Germline lookup yields CDR1 SGHAT and CDR2 FQNNGV. V dropped 0 bases and J dropped 2 bases, with 8 bases sitting between them. The length of the CDR3 is 16 residues. For the CDR3, the DNA is TGTGCCAGCAGCTTAGATCAGGGAGCTGGGGCCAACGTCCTGACTTTC. Encoded protein: CASSLDQGAGANVLTF.

V usage is TRBV10-3 and J usage is TRBJ2-1; D gene ambiguous. Germline V gene lookup returns CDR1 ENHRY and CDR2 SYGVKD. V lost 3 bases, J lost 4 bases, and 16 bases lay in between. The CDR3 has 16 residues. The CDR3 nucleotides are TGTGCCATCAGTGATGGTCCCCAAGGACGTTACAATGAGCAGTTCTTC. This encodes CAISDGPQGRYNEQFF.

This chain uses TRBV5-1 with TRBJ2-7; 10 nucleotides match TRBD2. There are 15 residues in the CDR3. Germline V gene data show CDR1 as SGHRS and CDR2 as YFSETQ. With V trimmed by 2 bases and J by 2 bases, 4 bases remained unmatched. The DNA of the CDR3 is TGCGCCAGCAGCTTAAGACTAGCGGGCCCCTACGAGCAGTACTTC. Protein: CASSLRLAGPYEQYF.

The chain couples TRBV7-2 to TRBJ2-3; the D gene is possibly TRBD1 (6 bases). Trimming removed 5 bases from V and 2 bases from J, with 11 bases in between. CDR3 length equals 14 residues. In germline, CDR1 is SGHTA, CDR2 FQGNSA. The CDR3 DNA sequence: TGTGCCAGCAGCACGGACAGCGCCACAGATACGCAGTATTTT. It translates to CASSTDSATDTQYF.

This sequence joins TRBV6-2 or TRBV6-3 and TRBJ1-2; D uncertain. CDR3 length: 12 amino acids. V lost 1 base to trimming and J lost 8 bases, with 8 bases between them. The germline V gene encodes CDR1 MNHEY and CDR2 SVGEGT. In DNA, the CDR3 is TGTGCCAGCAGTTACTACCCAGAGGGCTACACCTTC. This sequence encodes CASSYYPEGYTF.

The rearrangement links TRBV5-1 to TRBJ2-3, with TRBD2 matching 13 bases. V shed 4 bases, J shed 0 bases, and the junction held 11 bases outside the gene matches. CDR1 SGHRS and CDR2 YFSETQ come from the germline V gene. This CDR3 is 19 amino acids long. The CDR3 is CASSTAGLAGTSSTDTQYF. The DNA for the CDR3 is TGCGCCAGCAGCACCGCGGGACTAGCGGGAACCTCTAGCACAGATACGCAGTATTTT.

This clone occurred once. The CDR3 sequence: CASSLGFWETQYF. The CDR3, as DNA: TGTGCCAGCAGTTTGGGGTTTTGGGAGACCCAGTACTTC. This sequence joins TRBV27 and TRBJ2-5; D is undetermined. Per germline, CDR1 MNHEY and CDR2 SMNVEV (reference sequence). Trimming shortened V by 3 bases and J by 5 bases, and 10 bases separated the two germline ends. This CDR3 spans 13 amino acids.

This clone has a single count. The chain links TRBV4-2 to TRBJ2-3; the D gene could be TRBD1 or TRBD2 (7 bases each). Looked up from germline, CDR1 is LGHNA and CDR2 is YNFKEQ. The CDR3 spans 16 residues. The V end was cut by 3 bases, the J end by 2 bases, with 15 bases between. In DNA, the CDR3 is TGTGCCAGCAGCCATCCGCGGGGGACAGACACAGATACGCAGTATTTT. This sequence encodes CASSHPRGTDTDTQYF.

This sequence joins TRBV30 and TRBJ2-2; the D gene could be TRBD1 or TRBD2 (5 bases each). V lost 8 bases and J lost 0, with 13 bases in between. CDR3 length: 14 amino acids. The V gene's germline CDR1 is GTSNPN and CDR2 SVGIG (reference sequence). The CDR3, as DNA: TGTGCCAGAACGGGACGCACGAACACCGGGGAGCTGTTTTTT. Translating it yields CARTGRTNTGELFF.

For the CDR3, the DNA is TGTGCCACCAGTGATTTTGCAGTAAACACCGGGGAGCTGTTTTTT. It translates to CATSDFAVNTGELFF. The rearrangement uses TRBV24-1 and TRBJ2-2; D gene uncertain. CDR3 length: 15 residues. Trimming shortened V by 1 base and J by 2 bases, and 7 bases separated the two germline ends. CDR1 and CDR2 (germline): KGHDR, SFDVKD.

V and J are TRBV23-1 and TRBJ1-5; D remains ambiguous. TRBV23-1 is labeled an ORF, and its function is uncertain. V lost 0 bases and J 9 bases, leaving 15 bases between the germline ends. The CDR3 spans 15 residues. The CDR3 DNA follows: TGCGCCAGCAGTCAATCGGAAGACGGAATCTTGCCCCAGCATTTT. Protein product: CASSQSEDGILPQHF.

The rearrangement uses TRBV6-5 and TRBJ1-4; TRBD1 might be the D (6 bases). The CDR3 loop spans 12 amino acids. CDR1 is MNHEY, CDR2 SVGAGI, per germline. The V end lost 8 bases, the J end lost 7 bases, and 11 bases lay between the germline ends. The CDR3 nucleotides read TGTGCCAGCGGCAGGGGTCCTGAAAAACTGTTTTTT. It specifies CASGRGPEKLFF.

The J gene is TRBJ1-1, the V gene TRBV6-2 or TRBV6-3, with 8 bases identical to TRBD1. CDR1 is MNHEY and CDR2 is SVGEGT in the germline V gene. The CDR3 length is 13 residues. V dropped 5 bases and J dropped 3; count of bases not matched to a gene: 2. CDR3 coding DNA: TGTGCCAGCAGTGACAGGGGCCACACTGAAGCTTTCTTT. Translation: CASSDRGHTEAFF.

V is TRBV5-4 and J is TRBJ2-7, with TRBD1 as a possible D gene (5 bases). The CDR3 runs 15 residues. From germline, CDR1 is SGHNT and CDR2 YYREEE (reference sequence). Trimming removed 0 bases from V and 2 bases from J, with 12 bases in between. CDR3 residues: CASSLDPGPAYEQYF. The CDR3 region has the DNA TGTGCCAGCAGCTTGGATCCAGGGCCCGCCTACGAGCAGTACTTC.